This T cell receptor (beta chain) was retrieved from a study of cytomegalovirus exposure and HLA in healthy donors. Only one count was recorded for this clone. PCR amplification relied on 60 Vbeta primers (plus 13 Jbeta primers). The protocol was immunoSEQ multiplex PCR, while the TCRdb copy is restricted to in-frame clones and leaves out a portion. The table includes under 150,000 clones, over 65% detected once. The sequence derives from a man in his forties or fifties in good health and CMV-seronegative. Sequenced material: PBMCs.

The CDR3 spells CASSLKSGTGSLETQYF. The CDR3 nucleotides are TGTGCCAGCAGCTTGAAATCCGGGACAGGGAGTCTGGAGACCCAGTACTTC. V is TRBV7-9 and J is TRBJ2-5; TRBD1 agrees at 9 bases. J was trimmed by 5 bases and V by 3 bases; bases with no gene match: 13. Germline V lookup: CDR1 SEHNR, CDR2 FQNEAQ (reference sequence). The CDR3 is made up of 17 amino acids.